The rows below give T cell receptor beta chains drawn from one sample of a study of shared clonotypes between healthy human individuals. Profiling relied on immunoSEQ multiplex PCR, and the TCRdb table lists in-frame clones only, not all of them. The profile shows 800,000 to 950,000 clones, 95% to 97% of them singletons. The material sequenced was naive CD8+ T cells sorted from blood. Receptor source: a man in his thirties or forties in good health. CDR3s include the opening cysteine and the closing phenylalanine or tryptophan. D genes are given only for firm matches. A clone size is listed for some rows: how often the clone was seen (once, few, many), or a class if it is expanded.

NA,TRBV4-3,TRBJ2-1,NA,CASSHLIGTYAYNEQFF,TGCGCCAGCAGCCACCTGATCGGGACTTACGCCTACAATGAGCAGTTCTTC
NA,TRBV5-1,TRBJ2-7,TRBD1,CASSLDPGQGQYEQYF,TGCGCCAGCAGCTTGGACCCGGGACAGGGTCAGTACGAGCAGTACTTC
NA,TRBV18,TRBJ2-7,NA,CASSPPVRQVYEQYF,TGTGCCAGCTCACCACCGGTCCGACAGGTCTACGAGCAGTACTTC
NA,TRBV25-1,TRBJ2-1,NA,CASSGTAYNEQFF,TGTGCCAGCAGTGGAACAGCCTACAATGAGCAGTTCTTC
NA,TRBV10-3,TRBJ2-7,NA,CAISDGTDYEQYF,TGTGCCATCAGTGATGGGACGGACTACGAGCAGTACTTC
once,TRBV10-3,TRBJ2-7,TRBD1,CAISARGGQGAYEQYF,TGTGCCATCAGTGCCCGGGGGGGACAGGGGGCTTACGAGCAGTACTTC
NA,TRBV6-6,TRBJ1-5,NA,CASEEGPNQPQHF,TGTGCCAGCGAGGAGGGTCCCAATCAGCCCCAGCATTTT
NA,TRBV20-1,TRBJ2-1,NA,CSARDFDEQFF,TGCAGTGCTAGGGATTTCGATGAGCAGTTCTTC
NA,TRBV9,TRBJ2-7,TRBD2,CASSGGRLAGDEQYF,TGTGCCAGCAGCGGAGGACGACTAGCGGGAGACGAGCAGTACTTC
NA,TRBV4-1,TRBJ2-1,NA,CASSQEGGTSYNEQFF,TGCGCCAGCAGCCAAGAGGGCGGGACCTCCTACAATGAGCAGTTCTTC
NA,TRBV2,TRBJ1-2,NA,CASHLTGERIYGYTF,TGTGCCAGCCATCTCACGGGGGAACGGATCTATGGCTACACCTTC
NA,TRBV11-1,TRBJ2-7,TRBD1,CASSLDRANEQYF,TGTGCCAGCAGCTTGGACAGGGCTAACGAGCAGTACTTC
NA,TRBV7-6,TRBJ2-6,NA,CASSSFGYRVLGANVLTF,TGTGCCAGCAGCTCCTTCGGGTACAGGGTCCTCGGGGCCAACGTCCTGACTTTC
NA,TRBV7-3,TRBJ1-1,NA,CASSADPNTEAFF,TGTGCCAGCAGTGCAGATCCGAACACTGAAGCTTTCTTT
NA,TRBV28,TRBJ1-1,NA,CASSLGGVTEAFF,TGTGCCAGCAGTTTAGGCGGGGTCACTGAAGCTTTCTTT
NA,TRBV5-4,TRBJ2-7,NA,CASSLKTAYEQYF,TGTGCCAGCAGCTTGAAAACGGCCTACGAGCAGTACTTC
NA,TRBV7-6,TRBJ2-1,NA,CASGLAANEQFF,TGTGCCAGCGGTTTAGCCGCCAATGAGCAGTTCTTC
NA,TRBV15,TRBJ2-1,TRBD1,CATSQGQDSYNEQFF,TGTGCCACCAGCCAGGGACAGGACTCCTACAATGAGCAGTTCTTC
NA,TRBV5-6,TRBJ2-5,NA,CASGPLSAQYF,TGTGCCAGCGGTCCCTTGAGCGCCCAGTACTTC
once,TRBV7-8,TRBJ2-2,NA,CASSLGTTELFF,TGTGCCAGCAGCTTAGGTACTACCGAGCTGTTTTTT
NA,TRBV29-1,TRBJ2-7,NA,CSVDQEPGEQYF,TGCAGCGTTGATCAGGAACCAGGCGAGCAGTACTTC
once,TRBV11-2,TRBJ2-4,TRBD1,CASSPGDRVENIQYF,TGTGCCAGCAGCCCCGGGGACAGGGTGGAAAACATTCAGTACTTC
NA,TRBV5-6,TRBJ2-2,TRBD2,CASSLGASGSFGGELFF,TGTGCCAGCAGCTTGGGGGCTAGCGGGAGTTTTGGCGGGGAGCTGTTTTTT
NA,TRBV7-9,TRBJ2-1,NA,CASSLAAGEQFF,TGTGCCAGCAGCTTAGCCGCAGGTGAGCAGTTCTTC
NA,TRBV7-7,TRBJ2-7,NA,CASSLGDTYEQYF,TGTGCTAGCAGCTTAGGGGACACCTACGAGCAGTACTTC
NA,TRBV5-5,TRBJ2-2,NA,CASSGWGANTGELFF,TGTGCCAGCAGCGGATGGGGGGCGAACACCGGGGAGCTGTTTTTT
once,TRBV27,TRBJ2-7,NA,CASSRTGYEQYF,TGTGCCAGCAGTCGGACGGGCTACGAGCAGTACTTC
NA,TRBV11-2,TRBJ1-3,NA,CASSLWAGNTIYF,TGTGCCAGCAGCTTGTGGGCGGGAAACACCATATATTTT
once,TRBV28,TRBJ1-4,NA,CASSFSFKLFF,TGTGCCAGCAGTTTCTCTTTCAAACTGTTTTTT
NA,TRBV2,TRBJ2-7,NA,CASSEAQGHEQYF,TGTGCCAGCAGTGAAGCTCAGGGGCACGAGCAGTACTTC
NA,TRBV7-2,TRBJ1-5,TRBD1,CASSPWGGTDSNQPQHF,TGTGCCAGCAGCCCCTGGGGGGGGACAGATAGCAATCAGCCCCAGCATTTT
NA,TRBV4-1,TRBJ2-5,NA,CASSQGSSGAQYF,TGCGCCAGCAGCCAAGGTTCGTCAGGGGCCCAGTACTTC
NA,TRBV7-9,TRBJ2-7,NA,CASSPWTASYEQYF,TGTGCCAGCAGCCCCTGGACAGCCTCCTACGAGCAGTACTTC
NA,TRBV5-1,TRBJ2-7,NA,CASSLDISPHEQYF,TGCGCCAGCAGCTTGGACATTTCCCCCCACGAGCAGTACTTC
NA,TRBV15,TRBJ2-7,NA,CATSRRGGDEQYF,TGTGCCACCAGCAGAAGGGGTGGGGACGAGCAGTACTTC
NA,TRBV13,TRBJ2-3,NA,CASSPPGTDTQYF,TGTGCCAGCAGCCCCCCGGGCACAGATACGCAGTATTTT
NA,TRBV5-5,TRBJ2-3,NA,CASSLFPADTDTQYF,TGTGCCAGCAGCTTGTTTCCAGCAGACACAGATACGCAGTATTTT
NA,TRBV4-3,TRBJ2-7,TRBD2,CASSRAGGLNEQYF,TGCGCCAGCAGCCGGGCGGGAGGGTTAAACGAGCAGTACTTC
NA,TRBV27,TRBJ2-2,TRBD2,CASFGLGGPYDTGELFF,TGTGCCAGCTTCGGCTTGGGAGGGCCCTATGACACCGGGGAGCTGTTTTTT
NA,TRBV2,TRBJ2-5,NA,CASSEALEASWETQYF,TGTGCCAGCAGTGAAGCGCTTGAGGCTAGCTGGGAGACCCAGTACTTC
few,TRBV5-1,TRBJ2-7,NA,CASSLRDMFDEQYF,TGCGCCAGCAGCTTGCGGGATATGTTCGACGAGCAGTACTTC
NA,TRBV29-1,TRBJ2-7,NA,CSVEGTLTGTYYEQYF,TGCAGCGTTGAAGGTACCCTTACCGGGACCTACTACGAGCAGTACTTC
NA,TRBV15,TRBJ1-4,TRBD1,CATSRLGLRTGDEKLFF,TGTGCCACCAGCAGATTGGGGCTCCGGACAGGTGACGAAAAACTGTTTTTT